Shown below are 28 T cell receptor beta chains from a single sample sequenced in a study of liver allograft versus peripheral blood T cells. Study details: A comparison was made between T cell receptor repertoires in transplanted livers and those in recipients' peripheral blood.

TCRdb re-analysed the reads in MiXCR, keeping a single row per CDR3 protein. In the table there are 10,000 or so distinct CDR3 sequences, less than 20% of which are singletons. The receptor set was obtained from a human patient who had a liver transplant. The graft donor may account for some of the T cells.

This clonotype was recorded many times. V and J are TRBV7-2 and TRBJ1-1; D is undetermined. This CDR3 region has 11 residues. The germline CDR1 and CDR2 sequences are SGHTA and FQGNSA. Trimming stripped 1 base from V and 6 bases from J, with 3 bases between. The CDR3 coding sequence is TGTGCCAGCAGCTTAGTATCTGAAGCTTTCTTT. This encodes CASSLVSEAFF.

This clonotype showed up many times. The chain combines TRBV18 with TRBJ2-7; D might be TRBD1 (5 bases). The CDR3 length is 12 residues. V was shortened by 2 bases and J by 5 bases, with 7 bases between the two germline ends. Germline CDR1 KGHSH, CDR2 LQKENI. The CDR3 DNA follows: TGTGCCAGCTCACCAAGGGGAAACGAGCAGTACTTC. As protein: CASSPRGNEQYF.

The chain employs TRBV24-1 and TRBJ2-1; D is tentatively TRBD1 or TRBD2 (5 bases each). The ends were cut back, 5 bases at V and 0 bases at J, with 7 bases in the middle. This CDR3 spans 14 amino acids. The V gene's germline CDR1 is KGHDR and CDR2 SFDVKD. CDR3 sequence: CATSGGSSYNEQFF. In DNA, the CDR3 is TGTGCCACCAGTGGGGGGAGCTCCTACAATGAGCAGTTCTTC.

J is TRBJ1-4 and V is TRBV7-9; 8 bases align to TRBD1. The CDR3 runs to 15 residues. The ends lost 5 bases at V and 8 bases at J; junction bases unmatched: 10. The V gene's germline CDR1 is SEHNR and CDR2 FQNEAQ (reference sequence). In DNA, the CDR3 is TGTGCCAGCAGCCGCACACAGGGGGTTAGCGAAAAACTGTTTTTT. Its translation is CASSRTQGVSEKLFF.

This clonotype was recorded a few times. The rearrangement uses TRBV7-2 and TRBJ2-4; TRBD1 agrees at 10 bases. V shed 0 bases, J shed 2 bases, and the junction held 7 bases outside the gene matches. CDR3 length: 18 residues. Germline V lookup: CDR1 SGHTA, CDR2 FQGNSA. The DNA of the CDR3 is TGTGCCAGCAGCTTAGCTCGATTGGGACAGGGGACCAAAAACATTCAGTACTTC. Translated: CASSLARLGQGTKNIQYF.

The rearrangement links TRBV6-2 or TRBV6-3 to TRBJ1-5, with a weak D call TRBD1 (5 bases). Germline values: CDR1 MNHEY, CDR2 SVGEGT. This CDR3 comprises 14 residues. The V gene lost 1 base and the J gene lost 7 bases, with 11 bases spanning the gap. The CDR3 nucleotides are TGTGCCAGCAGTTACTTAGGGGCTGGACAGCCCCAGCATTTT. Its translation: CASSYLGAGQPQHF.

This chain links TRBV20-1 with TRBJ1-1; 7 bases map to TRBD1. The CDR3 loop spans 17 amino acids. V gave up 3 bases and J gave up 4 bases; unmatched junction bases: 17. Germline V gene data show CDR1 as DFQATT and CDR2 as SNEGSKA (reference sequence). The CDR3 here is CSASRNGKTGSSTEAFF. DNA of the CDR3: TGCAGTGCTAGCCGGAATGGAAAGACAGGGAGTAGCACTGAAGCTTTCTTT.

By share, this clonotype ranks as medium-sized. V is TRBV19 and J is TRBJ1-5; D is unresolved. Germline V gives CDR1 LNHDA, CDR2 SQIVND (reference sequence). Deletions cut 7 bases from V and 4 bases from J, with 14 bases between. The CDR3 loop spans 14 amino acids. The CDR3 DNA is TGTGCCAGTATGGATCCGCCGGGGAATCAGCCCCAGCATTTT. Translated: CASMDPPGNQPQHF.

This clonotype is categorized as medium-sized. The rearrangement links TRBV10-3 to TRBJ2-7; 8 bases line up with TRBD1. This CDR3 has 13 residues. From germline, CDR1 is ENHRY and CDR2 SYGVKD. Germline trimming cut 11 bases from V and 5 bases from J; bases unmatched to any gene: 11. The CDR3 DNA sequence: TGTGCCTCAGTGGACAGGGAAAAGGACGAGCAGTACTTC. Translating gives CASVDREKDEQYF.

The rearrangement uses TRBV27 and TRBJ1-2; D is undetermined. Trimming stripped 5 bases from V and 4 bases from J, with 14 bases between. This CDR3 is built from 14 residues. Per the germline V gene, CDR1 is MNHEY and CDR2 is SMNVEV (reference sequence). The CDR3 bases are TGTGCCAGCAGTGCCAAGGGTCCGTCCTATGGCTACACCTTC. Protein sequence: CASSAKGPSYGYTF.

By sample share, this clonotype is medium-sized. The V and J genes are TRBV6-5 and TRBJ1-4; D perhaps matches TRBD1 (6 bases). The V end lost 2 bases, the J end lost 5 bases, and 9 bases lay between the germline ends. The length of the CDR3 is 14 residues. In germline, CDR1 is MNHEY, CDR2 SVGAGI. The CDR3 loop is CASSYGQLNEKLFF. The CDR3 bases are TGTGCCAGCAGTTACGGACAGCTCAATGAAAAACTGTTTTTT.

This clonotype was picked up a small number of times. The rearrangement joins TRBV6-1 to TRBJ1-2; D unclear. Germline V gives CDR1 MNHNS, CDR2 SASEGT. V was trimmed by 0 bases and J by 8 bases, leaving 16 bases between them. The CDR3 loop spans 15 amino acids. The CDR3 sequence: CASSEAPPPPKGYTF. The CDR3 bases are TGTGCCAGCAGTGAAGCGCCCCCCCCCCCGAAGGGCTACACCTTC.

This clonotype occurred a few times. This chain uses TRBV18 with TRBJ1-3; the D is unclear. Trimming removed 2 bases from V and 0 bases from J, with 8 bases in between. CDR1 is KGHSH, CDR2 LQKENI, per germline. The CDR3 is 15 amino acids. The CDR3 DNA follows: TGTGCCAGCTCACCAATAACCGACTCTGGAAACACCATATATTTT. Translating gives CASSPITDSGNTIYF.

This clonotype is medium-sized (0.01 to 0.1%) by share. The CDR3 DNA follows: TGTGCCAGTTGGGACAGGCAGGGCTATGGCTACACCTTC. Translated: CASWDRQGYGYTF. The V call is TRBV19, the J call TRBJ1-2, with 8 bases aligning to TRBD1. The CDR3 runs to 13 residues. Germline V CDR1 and CDR2: LNHDA, SQIVND (reference sequence). With V trimmed by 8 bases and J by 4 bases, 6 bases remained unmatched.

By sample fraction, this clonotype is medium-sized. The chain links TRBV10-3 to TRBJ1-1; D is unclear. Trimming shortened V by 0 bases and J by 0 bases, and 8 bases separated the two germline ends. This CDR3 has 15 amino acids. Germline V CDR1 and CDR2: ENHRY, SYGVKD. CDR3 coding DNA: TGTGCCATCAGTGAGTCTGGCAGCTTGAACACTGAAGCTTTCTTT. This gives the protein CAISESGSLNTEAFF.

This clonotype ranks as medium-sized (0.01 to 0.1%). The rearrangement links TRBV29-1 to TRBJ1-5; 9 bases match TRBD1. The CDR3 is made up of 12 amino acids. Germline V gene lookup returns CDR1 SQVTM and CDR2 ANQGSEA. The V segment lost 4 bases and the J segment 9 bases; nucleotides outside the gene matches: 4. In nucleotides, the CDR3 is TGCAGCGTTGGGGACAGGGAAAGGCCCCAGCATTTT. Protein: CSVGDRERPQHF.

The chain links TRBV20-1 to TRBJ1-1; tentatively, D is TRBD1 (5 bases). Germline V gene sequence: CDR1 DFQATT, CDR2 SNEGSKA (reference sequence). The CDR3 spans 13 residues. Trimming left V 3 bases short and J 4 bases short, with 12 bases between. The CDR3 DNA follows: TGCAGTGCTAGGGGTCCGGGGGGCACTGAAGCTTTCTTT. This sequence encodes CSARGPGGTEAFF.

This clonotype was seen ten or more times. V is TRBV18 and J is TRBJ2-3, with TRBD2 identical over 14 bases. With V trimmed by 3 bases and J by 2 bases, 1 base remained unmatched. Per the germline V gene, CDR1 is KGHSH and CDR2 is LQKENI. The CDR3 sequence is 16 residues long. DNA of the CDR3: TGTGCCAGCTCACCGGGACTAGCGGGGGTCACAGATACGCAGTATTTT. This sequence encodes CASSPGLAGVTDTQYF.

This clonotype is medium-sized. For the CDR3, the DNA is TGTGCCAGCAGTGCCCCGGGCAGGGGGACTGAAAAACTGTTTTTT. It specifies CASSAPGRGTEKLFF. This sequence joins TRBV6-1 and TRBJ1-4, with 7 positions matching TRBD1. The ends lost 4 bases at V and 7 bases at J; junction bases unmatched: 9. Germline-derived CDR1 and CDR2 are MNHNS and SASEGT. This CDR3 contains 15 residues.

By share, this clonotype counts as medium-sized. The J gene is TRBJ1-2, the V gene TRBV6-6; TRBD1 agrees at 7 bases. From germline, CDR1 is MNHNY and CDR2 SVGAGI (reference sequence). V was pared by 5 bases and J by 8 bases, with 11 bases of the junction left unmatched. The CDR3 has 14 residues. This chain's CDR3 is CASSPRTGPMGYTF. In DNA, the CDR3 is TGTGCCAGCAGTCCCCGGACAGGACCGATGGGCTACACCTTC.

This clonotype is termed medium-sized (0.01 to 0.1%). V and J are TRBV7-2 and TRBJ1-2; D is possibly TRBD1 (5 bases). V was cut by 5 bases and J by 6 bases, with 10 bases left in between. This CDR3 comprises 12 residues. In germline, CDR1 is SGHTA, CDR2 FQGNSA. The CDR3 reads CASSPGGDGYTF. The DNA of the CDR3 is TGTGCCAGCAGCCCCGGGGGGGATGGCTACACCTTC.

This sequence joins TRBV12-3 or TRBV12-4 and TRBJ1-2; perhaps TRBD1 as D (5 bases). The CDR3 is made up of 14 amino acids. Trimming left V 2 bases short and J 5 bases short, with 12 bases between. This CDR3 is CASSLSGLEYGYTF. The DNA of the CDR3 is TGTGCCAGCAGTTTATCAGGGTTAGAATATGGCTACACCTTC.

This clonotype is classed as medium-sized (0.01 to 0.1%). The rearrangement uses TRBV27 and TRBJ1-2; a weak D match, TRBD1 (6 bases). Germline V gene lookup returns CDR1 MNHEY and CDR2 SMNVEV (reference sequence). The CDR3 totals 14 residues. Trimming took off 5 bases at V and 8 bases at J, with 18 bases between the two ends. CDR3 DNA: TGTGCCAGCAGTCCTTGGGACACCCTGGAGGGCTACACCTTC. This gives the protein CASSPWDTLEGYTF.

This clonotype has at least ten counts. The V and J genes are TRBV19 and TRBJ1-5, with a weak D call TRBD1 (5 bases). The CDR3 is 15 residues long. Trimming pared 5 bases from V and 0 bases from J, leaving 11 bases between. Germline assignment: CDR1 LNHDA and CDR2 SQIVND (reference sequence). The CDR3 nucleotides are TGTGCCAGTAGTTGGGACGGGGTTAGCAATCAGCCCCAGCATTTT. The encoded protein is CASSWDGVSNQPQHF.

The CDR3 DNA follows: TGTGCCAGCAGCGCGACGCGAAGGAATTCACCCCTCCACTTT. The encoded protein is CASSATRRNSPLHF. The rearrangement joins TRBV12-3 or TRBV12-4 to TRBJ1-6, with D hard to call. The length of the CDR3 is 14 residues. V shed 6 bases and J shed 7 bases, with 13 bases lying between them.

This clonotype was counted many times. V is TRBV29-1 and J is TRBJ2-1; D is unclear. Germline values: CDR1 SQVTM, CDR2 ANQGSEA. The CDR3 contains 16 residues. The V and J ends lost 3 bases and 2 bases respectively, with 17 bases between them. CDR3 nucleotides: TGCAGCGTTGATAGGCACGCCAAGCACCCCTACAATGAGCAGTTCTTC. Its translation: CSVDRHAKHPYNEQFF.

The chain employs TRBV6-2 or TRBV6-3 and TRBJ1-5; D gene uncertain. Trimming took off 6 bases at V and 4 bases at J, with 13 bases between the two ends. The germline gives CDR1 MNHEY, CDR2 SVGEGT. The CDR3 is 14 amino acids. CDR3 in DNA: TGTGCCAGCAGCCGAGGGTCGTGGAATCAGCCCCAGCATTTT. Its protein product is CASSRGSWNQPQHF.

The sample holds many counts of this clonotype. The J gene is TRBJ1-2, the V gene TRBV19, with unresolved D. The CDR3 length is 14 residues. Germline CDR1 reads LNHDA; CDR2 reads SQIVND (reference sequence). V was cut by 3 bases and J by 12 bases, with 20 bases left in between. In nucleotides, the CDR3 is TGTGCCAGTAGTATTGCGGGTAGAATTAAGTCGGACACCTTC. It is translated as CASSIAGRIKSDTF.